The entry below describes one T cell receptor beta chain. Antigen specificity is unknown. Each CDR3 protein gets one entry after TCRdb re-called the reads with MiXCR. The sample holds 640,000 or so distinct CDR3 sequences; roughly 30% are singletons and the top ten take roughly 18%. The data were obtained in a study of T cell repertoires in cytomegalovirus infection. This clonotype was obtained from a human donor in good health (CMV status not recorded). Some clones in this sample may be carry-over from other donors' samples. Material: cultured PBMCs, obtained from culture after CMV antigen stimulation.

The CDR3 sequence: CASSVTGTPNTEAFF. The CDR3 DNA reads TGTGCCAGCAGCGTTACCGGGACACCGAACACTGAAGCTTTCTTT. The rearrangement uses TRBV7-2 and TRBJ1-1; tentative D call: TRBD1 (6 bases). The CDR3 spans 15 residues. From germline, CDR1 is SGHTA and CDR2 FQGNSA. V lost 5 bases and J 1 base, leaving 14 bases between the germline ends.